The present T cell receptor beta chain was sequenced within a study of blood T cells in healthy people across ages. As for the study in general: In model experiments, template switching was able to capture about one barcoded beta molecule for every two T cells that were present. Broader study findings: Age advanced and TCR beta diversity per million T cells fell, roughly linearly.

Deletions cut 2 bases from V and 5 bases from J, with 19 bases between. Germline V gives CDR1 GTSNPN, CDR2 SVGIG (reference sequence). This CDR3 comprises 15 residues. The authors ran a second PCR of about 7 to 11 cycles using a sample-barcoded 5' primer and a J-beta primer mix. One entry per CDR3 protein results from TCRdb running MiXCR on the 5' RACE reads. The profile covers around 670,000 distinct CDR3 sequences, with 25% to 35% appearing a single time and more than 15% taken by the ten largest. In the case of this clonotype: Antigen: not known.

This sequence originates from a woman older than 75 in good health. The V and J genes are TRBV30 and TRBJ2-7, with a tentative D call TRBD1 (6 bases). Sequencing was done on a sample of blood. CDR3 in DNA: TGTGCCTGGAGTCCCTGGACAGCCTCGGCGAACGAGCAGTACTTC. Translation: CAWSPWTASANEQYF.